The table lists the clone carrying this T cell receptor beta chain with a count of one. Its target is unknown. CD8+ and CD4+ T cells from blood underwent TCR beta sequencing, which was carried out in a high-throughput format. While CD8+ and CD4+ T cells were isolated negatively, TEMRA cells were enriched by FACS. cDNA came from approximately 0.5 to 1 ug RNA primed by random hexamers. TCRdb used MiXCR to reprocess the immunoSEQ multiplex PCR reads, holding one entry per CDR3 protein. The sample lists 100,000 to 150,000 distinct CDR3 sequences, about 93% occurring once. Germline V gene sequence: CDR1 MGHRA, CDR2 YSYEKL. The CDR3 length is 15 residues. V lost 5 bases and J lost 5, with 18 bases in between. The data stem from a study of CD8 T cells in Susac syndrome. Study-wide points: A relatively small number of individuals underwent TCR sequencing and HLA analysis.

This chain joins TRBV4-1 and TRBJ2-5, with D hard to call. This TCR derives from a human donor in good health. The sequenced material came from CD4+ T cells from PBMCs. The CDR3, as DNA: TGCGCCAGCAGCTCCCCCGACGGGCAAATGGAGACCCAGTACTTC. This codes for CASSSPDGQMETQYF.